This T cell receptor beta chain was retrieved from a study of T cell responses to AZD1222 COVID-19 vaccine. TCRdb's table, derived via immunoSEQ multiplex PCR, lists solely in-frame clones and lacks some. The table lists over 100,000 clones, 65% to 90% of them singletons, with 7.9% in the top ten. This clone was counted only a few times. Its matching antigen is unknown. Study results and caveats: Donors in the cohort were predominantly white British and more often female, and clonal diversity was possibly underestimated.

This CDR3 has 16 residues. The germline V gene encodes CDR1 ENHRY and CDR2 SYGVKD. V shed 8 bases and J 2 bases; nucleotides not matched to a gene: 14. The sequencing here drew on peripheral blood, taken 28 days after the second dose of the MenACWY control vaccine. The sequence derives from an adult who received the MenACWY meningococcal vaccine as a control. The chain is built from TRBV10-3 and TRBJ1-2; 7 bases are a match to TRBD1. The DNA of the CDR3 is TGTGCCATCGGGGGAACAGGGGCGGCACTGAACTATGGCTACACCTTC. Translation gives CAIGGTGAALNYGYTF.